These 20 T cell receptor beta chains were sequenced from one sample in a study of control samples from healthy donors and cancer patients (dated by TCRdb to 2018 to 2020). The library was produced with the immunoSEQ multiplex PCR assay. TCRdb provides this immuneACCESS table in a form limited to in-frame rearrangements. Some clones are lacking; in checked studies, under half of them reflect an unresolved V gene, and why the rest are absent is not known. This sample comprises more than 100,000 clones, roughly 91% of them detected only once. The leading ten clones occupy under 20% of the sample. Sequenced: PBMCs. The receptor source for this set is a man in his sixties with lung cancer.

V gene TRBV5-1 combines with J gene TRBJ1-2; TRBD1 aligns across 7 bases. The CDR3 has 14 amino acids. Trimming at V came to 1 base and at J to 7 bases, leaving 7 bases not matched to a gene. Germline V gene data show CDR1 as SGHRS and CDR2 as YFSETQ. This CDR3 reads CASSLTGDWVGYTF. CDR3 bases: TGCGCCAGCAGCTTGACAGGGGATTGGGTTGGCTACACCTTC.

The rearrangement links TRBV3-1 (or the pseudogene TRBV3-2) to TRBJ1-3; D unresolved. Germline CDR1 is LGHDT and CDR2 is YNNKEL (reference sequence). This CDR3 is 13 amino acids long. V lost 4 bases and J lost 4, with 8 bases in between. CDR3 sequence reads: CASSPPYGNTIYF. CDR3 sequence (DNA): TGTGCCAGCAGCCCGCCTTACGGAAACACCATATATTTT.

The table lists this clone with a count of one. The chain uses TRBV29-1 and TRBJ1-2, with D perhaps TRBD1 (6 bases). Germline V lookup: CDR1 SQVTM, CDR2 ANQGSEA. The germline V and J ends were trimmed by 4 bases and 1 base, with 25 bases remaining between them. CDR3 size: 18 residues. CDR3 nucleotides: TGCAGCGTTGTCTCGAGCGGGAGTCGGGACACATATAACTATGGCTACACCTTC. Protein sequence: CSVVSSGSRDTYNYGYTF.

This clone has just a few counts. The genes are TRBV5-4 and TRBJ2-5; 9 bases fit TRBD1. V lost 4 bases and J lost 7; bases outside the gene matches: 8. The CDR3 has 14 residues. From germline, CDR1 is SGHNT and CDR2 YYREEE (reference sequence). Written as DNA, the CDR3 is TGTGCCAGCAGCCCCTCTAGGGGACAGGGGACCCAGTACTTC. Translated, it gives CASSPSRGQGTQYF.

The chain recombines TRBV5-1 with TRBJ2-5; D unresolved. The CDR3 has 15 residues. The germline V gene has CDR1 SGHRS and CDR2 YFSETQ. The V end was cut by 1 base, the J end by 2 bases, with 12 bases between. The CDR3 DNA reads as TGCGCCAGCAGCTTGTATGGGCCCGCACAAGAGACCCAGTACTTC. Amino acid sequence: CASSLYGPAQETQYF.

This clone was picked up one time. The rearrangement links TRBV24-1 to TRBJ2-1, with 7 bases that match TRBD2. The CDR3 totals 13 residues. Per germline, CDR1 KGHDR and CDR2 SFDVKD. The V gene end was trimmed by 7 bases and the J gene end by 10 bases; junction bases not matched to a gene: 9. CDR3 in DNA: TGTGCCACCAGCCAGACTAGCAAGTTAGAGCAGTTCTTC. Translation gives CATSQTSKLEQFF.

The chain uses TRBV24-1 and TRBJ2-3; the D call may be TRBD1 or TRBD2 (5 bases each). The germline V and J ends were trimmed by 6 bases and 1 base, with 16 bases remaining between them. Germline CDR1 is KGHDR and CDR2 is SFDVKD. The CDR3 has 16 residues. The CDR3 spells CATSPGTVGGTDTQYF. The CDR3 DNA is TGTGCCACCAGTCCCGGGACGGTGGGTGGCACAGATACGCAGTATTTT.

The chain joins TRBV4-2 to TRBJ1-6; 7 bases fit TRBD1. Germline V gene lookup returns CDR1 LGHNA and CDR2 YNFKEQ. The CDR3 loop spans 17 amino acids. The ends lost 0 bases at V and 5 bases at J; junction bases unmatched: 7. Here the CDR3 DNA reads TGTGCCAGCAGCCAAGATTTAGTAGACAGGGATAATTCACCCCTCCACTTT. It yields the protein CASSQDLVDRDNSPLHF.

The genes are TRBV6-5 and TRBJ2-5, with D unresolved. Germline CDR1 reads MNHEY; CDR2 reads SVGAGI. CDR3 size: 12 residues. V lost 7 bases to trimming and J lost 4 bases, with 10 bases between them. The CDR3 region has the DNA TGTGCCAGCAAAAACGATGCAGAGACCCAGTACTTC. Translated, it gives CASKNDAETQYF.

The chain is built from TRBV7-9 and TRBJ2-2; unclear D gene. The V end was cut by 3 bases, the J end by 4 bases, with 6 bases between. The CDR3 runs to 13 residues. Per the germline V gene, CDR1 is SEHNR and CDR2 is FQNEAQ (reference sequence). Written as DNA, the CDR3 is TGTGCCAGCAGCTTGGTCACCACCGGGGAGCTGTTTTTT. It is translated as CASSLVTTGELFF. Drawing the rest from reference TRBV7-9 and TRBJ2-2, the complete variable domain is DTGVSQNPRHKITKRGQNVTFRCDPISEHNRLYWYRQTLGQGPEFLTYFQNEAQLEKSRLLSDRFSAERPKGSFSTLEIQRTEQGDSAMYLCASSLVTTGELFFGEGSRLTVL.

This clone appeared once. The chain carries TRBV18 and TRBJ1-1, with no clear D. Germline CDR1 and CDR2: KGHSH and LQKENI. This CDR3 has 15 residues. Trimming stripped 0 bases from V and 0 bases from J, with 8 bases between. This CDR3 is CASSPPTNLNTEAFF. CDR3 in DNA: TGTGCCAGCTCACCACCTACGAACCTGAACACTGAAGCTTTCTTT.

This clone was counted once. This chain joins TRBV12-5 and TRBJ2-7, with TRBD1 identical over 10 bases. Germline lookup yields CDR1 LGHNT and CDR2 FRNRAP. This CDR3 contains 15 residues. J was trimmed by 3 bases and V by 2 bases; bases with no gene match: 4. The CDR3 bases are TGTGCTAGTGGTTTGTTCCGGGACAGGGGCTACGAGCAGTACGTC. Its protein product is CASGLFRDRGYEQYV.

As DNA, the CDR3 is TGTGCCAGCTCACGAGACAGGGGGGAGGAGACCCAGTACTTC. It specifies CASSRDRGEETQYF. The rearrangement uses TRBV18 and TRBJ2-5; 9 nucleotides align to TRBD1. The J segment lost 5 bases and the V segment lost 4 bases, leaving 5 bases of the junction unmatched. CDR3 length: 14 amino acids. The germline gives CDR1 KGHSH, CDR2 LQKENI. Full variable domain (remainder filled in from reference TRBV18 and TRBJ2-5): NAGVMQNPRHLVRRRGQEARLRCSPMKGHSHVYWYRQLPEEGLKFMVYLQKENIIDESGMPKERFSAEFPKEGPSILRIQQVVRGDSAAYFCASSRDRGEETQYFGPGTRLLVL.

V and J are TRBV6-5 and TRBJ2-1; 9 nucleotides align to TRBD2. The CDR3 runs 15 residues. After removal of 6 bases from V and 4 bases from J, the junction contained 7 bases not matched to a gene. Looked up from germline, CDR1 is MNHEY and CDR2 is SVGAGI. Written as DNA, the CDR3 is TGTGCCAGCAGCTCAGAGCGGGGGGATTACAATGAGCAGTTCTTC. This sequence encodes CASSSERGDYNEQFF.

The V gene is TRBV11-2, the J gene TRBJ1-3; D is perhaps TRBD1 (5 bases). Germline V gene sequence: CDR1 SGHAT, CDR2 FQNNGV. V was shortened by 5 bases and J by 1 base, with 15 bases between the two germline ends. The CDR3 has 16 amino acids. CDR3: CASSQGDGLSGNTIYF. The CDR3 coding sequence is TGTGCCAGCAGCCAAGGGGACGGCCTTTCTGGAAACACCATATATTTT.

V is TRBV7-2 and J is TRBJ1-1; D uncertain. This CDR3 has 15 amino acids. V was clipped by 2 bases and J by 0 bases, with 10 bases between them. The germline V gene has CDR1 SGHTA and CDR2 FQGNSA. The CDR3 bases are TGTGCCAGCAGCTTACGGGGAGTCATGAACACTGAAGCTTTCTTT. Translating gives CASSLRGVMNTEAFF.

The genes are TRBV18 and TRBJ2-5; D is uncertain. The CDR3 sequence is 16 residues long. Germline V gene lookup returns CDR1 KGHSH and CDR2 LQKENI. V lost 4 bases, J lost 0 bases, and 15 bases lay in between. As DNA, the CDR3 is TGTGCCAGCTCACGTATGATTCAAGGGTACCAAGAGACCCAGTACTTC. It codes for CASSRMIQGYQETQYF.

CDR3 nucleotide sequence: TGTGCCAGCAGCTTAGTCAGGCAAGAAGGCTACACCTTC. Protein: CASSLVRQEGYTF. The V call is TRBV11-2, the J call TRBJ1-2; D unresolved. The germline V gene encodes CDR1 SGHAT and CDR2 FQNNGV. This CDR3 is built from 13 residues. With 1 base removed from V and 8 bases from J, the gap between germline ends came to 11 bases.

The CDR3 is CASSAPLRGGETGELFF. For the CDR3, the DNA is TGTGCCAGCAGCGCCCCCCTCAGGGGCGGAGAAACCGGGGAGCTGTTTTTT. V and J are TRBV9 and TRBJ2-2; D is perhaps TRBD1 (6 bases). Germline CDR1 reads SGDLS; CDR2 reads YYNGEE. The CDR3 contains 17 residues. Trimming left V 3 bases short and J 5 bases short, with 20 bases between.

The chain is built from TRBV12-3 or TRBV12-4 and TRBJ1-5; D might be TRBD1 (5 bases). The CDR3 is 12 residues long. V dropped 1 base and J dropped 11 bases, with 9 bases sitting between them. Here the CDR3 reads CASSLGGWAQHF. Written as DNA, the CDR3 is TGTGCCAGCAGTTTAGGGGGCTGGGCCCAGCATTTT.